This T cell receptor beta chain was observed in a study of T cell repertoires in cytomegalovirus infection. There are 14 residues in the CDR3. V was cut by 0 bases and J by 2 bases, with 9 bases left in between. Germline CDR1 and CDR2: SGDLS and YYNGEE. A note on this clonotype: As yet, its antigen is unknown.

MiXCR was run by TCRdb on the reads, yielding one entry per CDR3 protein. The top ten hold about 4.6% of the sample, which has 150,000 to 200,000 distinct CDR3 sequences, nearly 9.5% seen once. Study-level findings and limits: The ex vivo response was dominated by HLA-C-restricted CMV-specific TCR beta clonotypes.

The sequence was obtained from a human donor in good health (CMV status not recorded). Some clones in this sample may be carry-over from other donors' samples. The chain links TRBV9 to TRBJ2-7, with D tentatively TRBD1 (6 bases). Sequenced: PBMCs. The chain's CDR3 is CASSVGDNAYEQYF. The DNA for the CDR3 is TGTGCCAGCAGCGTAGGGGACAACGCCTACGAGCAGTACTTC.